This T cell receptor beta chain was profiled in a study of blood T cell repertoires in COVID-19. The protocol was immunoSEQ multiplex PCR, while the TCRdb copy is restricted to in-frame clones and leaves out a portion. The repertoire holds about 180,000 clones, with around 82% as singletons. The CDR3 runs to 16 residues. The V end lost 9 bases, the J end lost 0 bases, and 15 bases lay between the germline ends. CDR1 is MNHEY and CDR2 is SMNVEV in the germline V gene (reference sequence). This clone came up a few times. The J gene is TRBJ1-6, the V gene TRBV27; D unclear. The receptor was derived from a man in his fifties or sixties who had recovered from COVID-19. Material: PBMCs or T cells enriched from blood (not recorded which). The CDR3 coding sequence is TGTGCCAGGCAACGGCAGCGAAGCTCCTATAATTCACCCCTCCACTTT. Its translation: CARQRQRSSYNSPLHF.